This T cell receptor beta chain was obtained from a study of lymphopenia after photon versus proton radiotherapy. Note on this clone: The antigen remains undetermined.

Study-level results: Authors raise, but do not show, better survival with proton therapy. A bigger post-nadir fall in TCR diversity correlated inversely with survival time in deceased patients.

The table came from immunoSEQ multiplex PCR; TCRdb's copy has only in-frame clones and leaves some out. The sample includes more than 11,000 clones, 82% of them seen just once. Source: peripheral blood, taken from a patient treated with photon-based radiotherapy. This sequence was found in a man between 50 and 59 years old with gastric cancer.

The CDR3 coding sequence is TGTGCCAGCAGGTTAGCTCAGGGGGCAGGAGCTTTCTTT. This codes for CASRLAQGAGAFF. V usage is TRBV27 and J usage is TRBJ1-1, with TRBD1 matching over 8 bases. CDR1 is MNHEY, CDR2 SMNVEV, per germline (reference sequence). V gave up 6 bases and J gave up 10 bases; unmatched junction bases: 10. The CDR3 loop spans 13 amino acids.